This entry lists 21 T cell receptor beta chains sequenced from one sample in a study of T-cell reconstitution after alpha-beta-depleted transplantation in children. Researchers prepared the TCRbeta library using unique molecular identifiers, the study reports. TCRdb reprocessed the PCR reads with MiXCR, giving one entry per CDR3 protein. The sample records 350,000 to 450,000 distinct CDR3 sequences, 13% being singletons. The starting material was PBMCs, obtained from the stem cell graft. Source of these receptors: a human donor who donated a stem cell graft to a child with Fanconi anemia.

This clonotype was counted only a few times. CDR3 loop: CASSHRKPGELFF. The CDR3 nucleotides read TGTGCCAGCTCCCATAGAAAGCCCGGGGAGCTGTTTTTT. The J gene is TRBJ2-2, the V gene TRBV3-1; D gene ambiguous. CDR3 size: 13 residues. V was shortened by 8 bases and J by 6 bases, with 13 bases between the two germline ends. Germline-derived CDR1 and CDR2 are LGHDT and YNNKEL (reference sequence). The complete variable domain, with remaining parts taken from reference TRBV3-1 and TRBJ2-2, reads DTAVSQTPKYLVTQMGNDKSIKCEQNLGHDTMYWYKQDSKKFLKIMFSYNNKELIINETVPNRFSPKSPDKAHLNLHINSLELGDSAVYFCASSHRKPGELFFGEGSRLTVL.

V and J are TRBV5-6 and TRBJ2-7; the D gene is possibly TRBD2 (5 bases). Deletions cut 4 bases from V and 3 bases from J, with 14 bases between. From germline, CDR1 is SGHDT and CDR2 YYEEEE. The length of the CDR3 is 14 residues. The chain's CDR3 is CASSPRARYYEQYV. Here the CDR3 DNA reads TGTGCCAGCAGCCCGAGGGCCCGTTACTACGAGCAGTACGTC.

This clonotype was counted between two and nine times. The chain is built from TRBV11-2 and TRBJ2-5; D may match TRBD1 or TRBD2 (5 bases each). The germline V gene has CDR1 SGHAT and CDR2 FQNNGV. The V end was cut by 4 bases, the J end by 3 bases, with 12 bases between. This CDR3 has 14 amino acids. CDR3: CASSSMRGEETQYF. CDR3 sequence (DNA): TGTGCCAGCAGCTCCATGCGAGGGGAAGAGACCCAGTACTTC.

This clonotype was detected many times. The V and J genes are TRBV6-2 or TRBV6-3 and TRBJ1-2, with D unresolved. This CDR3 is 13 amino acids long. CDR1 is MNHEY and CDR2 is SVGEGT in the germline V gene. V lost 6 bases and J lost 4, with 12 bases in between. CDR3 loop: CASSLDGSYGYTF. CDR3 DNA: TGTGCCAGCAGCCTCGACGGATCCTATGGCTACACCTTC.

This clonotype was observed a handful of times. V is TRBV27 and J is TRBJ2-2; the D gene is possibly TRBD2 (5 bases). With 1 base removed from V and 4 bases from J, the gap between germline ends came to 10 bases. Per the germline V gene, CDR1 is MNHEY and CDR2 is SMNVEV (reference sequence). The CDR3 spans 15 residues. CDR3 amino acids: CASSLYGVPTGELFF. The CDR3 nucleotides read TGTGCCAGCAGTTTATACGGGGTCCCCACCGGGGAGCTGTTTTTT.

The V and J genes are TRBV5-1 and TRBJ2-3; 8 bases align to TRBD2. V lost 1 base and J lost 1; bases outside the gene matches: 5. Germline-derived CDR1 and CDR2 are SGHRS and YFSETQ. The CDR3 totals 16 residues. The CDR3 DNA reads TGCGCCAGCAGCTTGTTAAGCGGGGGCCGCACAGATACGCAGTATTTT. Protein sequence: CASSLLSGGRTDTQYF.

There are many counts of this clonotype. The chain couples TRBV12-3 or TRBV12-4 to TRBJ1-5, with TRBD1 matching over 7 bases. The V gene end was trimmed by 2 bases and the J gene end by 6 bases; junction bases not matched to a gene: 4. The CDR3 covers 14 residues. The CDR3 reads CASSLSGQRQPQHF. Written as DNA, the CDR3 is TGTGCCAGCAGTTTATCGGGACAGCGTCAGCCCCAGCATTTT.

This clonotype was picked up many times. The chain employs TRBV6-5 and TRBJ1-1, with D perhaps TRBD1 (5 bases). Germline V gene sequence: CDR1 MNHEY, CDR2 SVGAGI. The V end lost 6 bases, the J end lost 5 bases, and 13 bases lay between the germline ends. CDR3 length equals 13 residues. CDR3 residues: CASSPREYTEAFF. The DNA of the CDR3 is TGTGCCAGCAGCCCCAGGGAGTATACTGAAGCTTTCTTT.

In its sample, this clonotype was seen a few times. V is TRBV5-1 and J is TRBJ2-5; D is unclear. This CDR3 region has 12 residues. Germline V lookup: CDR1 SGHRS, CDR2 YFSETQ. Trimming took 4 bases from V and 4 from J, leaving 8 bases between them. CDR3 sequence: CASSPETETQYF. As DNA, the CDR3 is TGCGCCAGCAGCCCGGAGACAGAGACCCAGTACTTC. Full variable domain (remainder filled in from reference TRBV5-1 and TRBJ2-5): KAGVTQTPRYLIKTRGQQVTLSCSPISGHRSVSWYQQTPGQGLQFLFEYFSETQRNKGNFPGRFSGRQFSNSRSEMNVSTLELGDSALYLCASSPETETQYFGPGTRLLVL.

The CDR3 loop reads CASSVHGQGAEQFF. The CDR3 DNA follows: TGTGCCAGCAGCGTTCACGGACAGGGGGCTGAGCAGTTCTTC. The chain has TRBV12-3 or TRBV12-4 and TRBJ2-1, with TRBD1 matching over 11 bases. This CDR3 spans 14 amino acids. V shed 6 bases and J 9 bases; nucleotides not matched to a gene: 7.

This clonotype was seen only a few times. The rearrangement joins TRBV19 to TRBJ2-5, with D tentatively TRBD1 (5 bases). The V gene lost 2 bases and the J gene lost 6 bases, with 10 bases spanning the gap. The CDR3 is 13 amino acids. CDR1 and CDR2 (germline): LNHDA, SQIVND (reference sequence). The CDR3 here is CASSIQGGKTQYF. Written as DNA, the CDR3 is TGTGCCAGTAGTATACAGGGTGGGAAGACCCAGTACTTC.

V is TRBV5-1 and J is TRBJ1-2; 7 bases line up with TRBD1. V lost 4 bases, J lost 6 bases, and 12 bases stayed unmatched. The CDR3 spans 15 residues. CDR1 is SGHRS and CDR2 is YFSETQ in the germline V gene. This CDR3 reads CASSQQTGQADGYTF. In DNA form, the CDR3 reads TGCGCCAGCAGCCAGCAAACCGGACAGGCGGATGGCTACACCTTC.

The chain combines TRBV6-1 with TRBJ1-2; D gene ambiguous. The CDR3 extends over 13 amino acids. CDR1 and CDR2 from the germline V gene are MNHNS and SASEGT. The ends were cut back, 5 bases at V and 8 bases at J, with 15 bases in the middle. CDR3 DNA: TGTGCCAGCAGTCGAGGCAGGTCTGACGGCTACACCTTC. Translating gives CASSRGRSDGYTF.

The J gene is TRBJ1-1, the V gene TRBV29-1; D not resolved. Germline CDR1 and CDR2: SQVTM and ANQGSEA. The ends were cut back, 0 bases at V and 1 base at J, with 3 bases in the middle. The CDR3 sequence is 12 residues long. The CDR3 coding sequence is TGCAGCGTTGAAGACCCGAACACTGAAGCTTTCTTT. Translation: CSVEDPNTEAFF.

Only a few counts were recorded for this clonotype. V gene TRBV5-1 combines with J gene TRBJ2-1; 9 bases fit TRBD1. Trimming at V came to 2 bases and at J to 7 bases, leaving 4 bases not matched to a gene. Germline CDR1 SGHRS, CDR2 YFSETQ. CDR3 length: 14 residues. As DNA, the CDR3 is TGCGCCAGCAGCTTTACAGGGGGCAAGAATGAGCAGTTCTTC. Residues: CASSFTGGKNEQFF.

The CDR3 loop reads CASSFPGGGRTQYF. In DNA form, the CDR3 reads TGTGCCAGCAGCTTCCCGGGGGGAGGGAGGACGCAGTATTTT. This rearrangement joins TRBV11-2 to TRBJ2-3; 7 bases line up with TRBD2. The junction had 9 bases not matched to a gene; V was cut back by 3 bases and J by 9 bases. The CDR3 has 14 residues. Germline-derived CDR1 and CDR2 are SGHAT and FQNNGV.

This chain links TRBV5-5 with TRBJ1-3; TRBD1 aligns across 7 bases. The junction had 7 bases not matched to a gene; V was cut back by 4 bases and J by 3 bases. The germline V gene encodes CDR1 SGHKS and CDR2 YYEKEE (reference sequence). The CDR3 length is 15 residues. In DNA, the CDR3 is TGTGCCAGCAGCGGTAGGGGACAGATTGGAAACACCATATATTTT. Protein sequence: CASSGRGQIGNTIYF. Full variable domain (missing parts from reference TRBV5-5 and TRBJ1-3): DAGVTQSPTHLIKTRGQQVTLRCSPISGHKSVSWYQQVLGQGPQFIFQYYEKEERGRGNFPDRFSARQFPNYSSELNVNALLLGDSALYLCASSGRGQIGNTIYFGEGSWLTVV.

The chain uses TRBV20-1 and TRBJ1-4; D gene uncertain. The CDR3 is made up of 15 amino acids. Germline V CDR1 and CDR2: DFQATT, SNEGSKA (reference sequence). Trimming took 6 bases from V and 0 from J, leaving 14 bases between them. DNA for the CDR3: TGCAGTGCGGCTCCCTTGGGTACAACTAATGAAAAACTGTTTTTT. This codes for CSAAPLGTTNEKLFF.

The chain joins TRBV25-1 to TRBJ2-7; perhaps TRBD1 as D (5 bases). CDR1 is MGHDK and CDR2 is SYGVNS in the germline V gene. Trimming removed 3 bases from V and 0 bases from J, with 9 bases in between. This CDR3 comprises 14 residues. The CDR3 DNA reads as TGTGCCAGCAGTGAGACAGAGGCCTCCTACGAGCAGTACTTC. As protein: CASSETEASYEQYF.

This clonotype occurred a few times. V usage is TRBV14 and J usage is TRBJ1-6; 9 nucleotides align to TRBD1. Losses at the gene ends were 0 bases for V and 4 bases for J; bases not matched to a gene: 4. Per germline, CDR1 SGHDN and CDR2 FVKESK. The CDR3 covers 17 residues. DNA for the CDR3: TGTGCCAGCAGCCAAGATAAGGGACAGGGATATAATTCACCCCTCCACTTT. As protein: CASSQDKGQGYNSPLHF.

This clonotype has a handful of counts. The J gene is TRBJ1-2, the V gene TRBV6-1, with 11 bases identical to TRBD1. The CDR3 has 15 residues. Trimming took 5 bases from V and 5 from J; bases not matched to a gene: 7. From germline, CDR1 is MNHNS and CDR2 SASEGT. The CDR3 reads CASSSGQGASYGYTF. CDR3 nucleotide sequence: TGTGCCAGCAGTAGTGGACAGGGGGCCTCTTATGGCTACACCTTC.